This TCR beta chain comes out of a study of blood T cell repertoires in COVID-19. Study in general: Both acute and convalescent COVID-19 samples were obtained from the United States, Italy and Spain. T cells, B-cell-depleted T cells, or PBMCs supplied cDNA or gDNA.

Authors' data handling: Amplification with reference gene primers provided the estimates of nucleated cell counts. Only in-frame clones appear in the TCRdb table, and some are missing; sequencing was by immunoSEQ multiplex PCR. V and J calls and clone size are those listed in that table; D and trimming were worked out from the DNA. The sample carries about 60,000 clones, around 88% recorded once. The CDR3 is made up of 13 amino acids. V lost 4 bases, J lost 2 bases, and 8 bases lay in between. As for this clone: The same CDR3 can be traced to other DNA sequences in this sample.

The sequence came from a human donor in a cohort sampled during active COVID-19. Sequenced input: peripheral blood. The V call is TRBV12-3 or TRBV12-4, the J call TRBJ1-2; weak D call: TRBD1 (6 bases). CDR3 in amino acids: CASSSTGNYGYTF. DNA of the CDR3: TGTGCCAGCAGTTCCACAGGGAACTATGGCTACACCTTC.